This T cell receptor (beta chain) was found in a study of immune evolution from preneoplasia to lung adenocarcinoma. Sequencing was performed with immunoSEQ multiplex PCR; in TCRdb, only in-frame clones are kept and a portion is missing. Here the sample spans several thousand clones, about 86% being singletons. The study's findings and limits: Normal lung had the highest top T cell clone frequencies.

Trimming cost V 8 bases and J 3 bases; bases outside gene matches: 5. CDR3 length equals 14 residues. Germline V lookup: CDR1 LNHDA, CDR2 SQIVND (reference sequence). With respect to this clone: Its antigen remains unidentified.

The chain joins TRBV19 to TRBJ2-7; 12 nucleotides align to TRBD2. This sequence was found in a person aged 70 to 85 with lung adenocarcinoma. The sequenced sample was FFPE minimally invasive lung adenocarcinoma tissue. The CDR3 region is CASASGRDDYEQYF. In DNA, the CDR3 is TGTGCCAGTGCTAGCGGGAGGGACGACTACGAGCAGTACTTC.